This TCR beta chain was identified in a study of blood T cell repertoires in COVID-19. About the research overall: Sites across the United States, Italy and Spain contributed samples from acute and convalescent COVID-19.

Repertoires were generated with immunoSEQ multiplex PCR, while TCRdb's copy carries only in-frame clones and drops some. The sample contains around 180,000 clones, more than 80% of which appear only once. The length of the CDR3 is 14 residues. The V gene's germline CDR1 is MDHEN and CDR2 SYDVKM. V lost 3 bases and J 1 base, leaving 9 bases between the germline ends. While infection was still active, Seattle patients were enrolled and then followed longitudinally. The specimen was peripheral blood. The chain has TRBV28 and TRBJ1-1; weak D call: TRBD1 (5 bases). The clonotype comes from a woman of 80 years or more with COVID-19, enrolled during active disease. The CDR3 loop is CASSLVRGNTEAFF. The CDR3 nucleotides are TGTGCCAGCAGTTTGGTAAGGGGGAACACTGAAGCTTTCTTT. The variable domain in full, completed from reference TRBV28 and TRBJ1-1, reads DVKVTQSSRYLVKRTGEKVFLECVQDMDHENMFWYRQDPGLGLRLIYFSYDVKMKEKGDIPEGYSVSREKKERFSLILESASTNQTSMYLCASSLVRGNTEAFFGQGTRLTVV.